This T cell receptor (beta chain) emerged from a study of shared clonotypes between healthy human individuals. Study-wide background: Used for every donor were three CD4 naive, three CD4 memory, two CD8 naive and one CD8 memory plate.

Points on this clone: The target antigen is unknown.

Method: immunoSEQ multiplex PCR; TCRdb's copy keeps in-frame clones and lacks some. Of over 1.5 million clones detected, about 98% appear once; the ten largest clones hold around 0.47%. Findings and caveats of the study: Against clonotypes common to all four donors, non-shared ones had lower generation probabilities. Few donors restricted represented genetic and exposure-history diversity.

This clonotype originated in a young man in good health. The sample was naive CD4+ T cells sorted from blood. Subset indicated: CD45RA+ positively selected.

CDR3 sequence: CASSLLAGENEQFF. The CDR3 nucleotides are TGTGCCAGCAGCTTACTAGCGGGAGAGAATGAGCAGTTCTTC. The gene calls are TRBV7-9 and TRBJ2-1; 10 bases map to TRBD2. The CDR3 sequence is 14 residues long. The J segment lost 7 bases and the V segment lost 2 bases, leaving 2 bases of the junction unmatched. Germline CDR1 and CDR2: SEHNR and FQNEAQ (reference sequence).